This is a list of T cell receptor beta chains from one sample in a study of blood T cell repertoires in COVID-19. The repertoire was sequenced with immunoSEQ multiplex PCR; TCRdb's copy has only in-frame clones and lacks some. The data show about 99,000 clones, about nine tenths seen once. The sequenced sample consisted of peripheral blood. The receptors were gathered from a man aged 45-60 years with acute or convalescent COVID-19. Each CDR3 is given with its conserved first and last residue. Each record gives: CDR3 protein, CDR3 DNA, clone size, D gene, V gene, J gene. The D gene is left open where the match is weak. Only part of the rows carry a size: once, few, many, or a class if the clone is expanded.

CASSTFSGRSGNEQFF	TGTGCCAGCAGCACATTTAGCGGGAGGTCGGGGAATGAGCAGTTCTTC	.	TRBD2	TRBV6-2/TRBV6-3	TRBJ2-1
CASSLDRGADTQYF	TGTGCCAGCAGCTTGGACAGGGGCGCAGATACGCAGTATTTT	.	TRBD1	TRBV5-8	TRBJ2-3
CASSLRAAGGFNEQFF	TGTGCCAGCAGCTTACGTGCAGCGGGAGGGTTCAATGAGCAGTTCTTC	.	TRBD2	TRBV11-2	TRBJ2-1
CASSIGGGPYEQYF	TGTGCCAGTAGTATAGGAGGGGGTCCCTACGAGCAGTACTTC	.	.	TRBV19	TRBJ2-7
CASSVADGSSYEQYF	TGTGCCAGCAGCGTAGCGGACGGGAGCTCCTACGAGCAGTACTTC	.	.	TRBV9	TRBJ2-7
CASSMGEKREGLEQFF	TGTGCCAGTAGTATGGGGGAGAAGCGGGAGGGCCTTGAGCAGTTCTTC	.	TRBD2	TRBV19	TRBJ2-1
CASSREVGQGEFGYTF	TGTGCCAGCAGCAGGGAGGTCGGGCAGGGGGAGTTCGGCTACACCTTC	.	TRBD1	TRBV5-5	TRBJ1-2
CASSDRDTHYGYTF	TGTGCCAGCAGTGATCGTGACACTCACTATGGCTACACCTTC	once	.	TRBV6-1	TRBJ1-2
CASSPTTYNEQFF	TGTGCCAGTAGCCCGACAACCTACAATGAGCAGTTCTTC	.	.	TRBV19	TRBJ2-1
CASRDLSYEQYF	TGTGCCAGCCGGGACTTGTCCTACGAGCAGTACTTC	.	.	TRBV28	TRBJ2-7
CASSLGQSGNTIYF	TGTGCCAGCAGTCTTGGACAGTCTGGAAACACCATATATTTT	.	.	TRBV5-5	TRBJ1-3
CASSLRMRLAGGEQYF	TGTGCCAGCAGTTTAAGGATGCGACTAGCGGGAGGCGAGCAGTACTTC	.	TRBD2	TRBV27	TRBJ2-7
CASSYSRSRPGAFF	TGTGCCAGCAGTTACTCTCGGTCGAGGCCTGGAGCTTTCTTT	.	.	TRBV6-5	TRBJ1-1
CATKGQGQSGELFF	TGTGCCACCAAGGGACAGGGGCAGTCCGGGGAGCTGTTTTTT	.	TRBD1	TRBV24-1	TRBJ2-2
CASSLLAGPQETQYF	TGTGCCAGCAGCTTACTGGCGGGTCCCCAAGAGACCCAGTACTTC	.	.	TRBV7-2	TRBJ2-5
CASSLARGGGTDTQYF	TGCGCCAGCAGCTTGGCCCGGGGAGGGGGCACAGATACGCAGTATTTT	.	TRBD2	TRBV5-1	TRBJ2-3
CASSGLAGNEQFF	TGTGCCAGCAGCGGACTAGCGGGAAACGAGCAGTTCTTC	.	TRBD2	TRBV6-6	TRBJ2-1
CASSSGLAGAQETQYF	TGCGCCAGCAGCTCGGGACTAGCGGGAGCCCAAGAGACCCAGTACTTC	.	TRBD2	TRBV5-1	TRBJ2-5
CASSYGHHTEAFF	TGTGCCAGCTCCTATGGACACCACACTGAAGCTTTCTTT	.	.	TRBV3-1/TRBV3-2	TRBJ1-1
CASTLTGTQPQHF	TGTGCCAGTACCTTGACAGGGACTCAGCCCCAGCATTTT	.	TRBD1	TRBV19	TRBJ1-5
CASSVGTGNHEKLFF	TGTGCCAGCAGCGTAGGGACAGGGAACCATGAAAAACTGTTTTTT	.	TRBD1	TRBV9	TRBJ1-4
CASRTPGAGGANVLTF	TGTGCCAGCAGAACCCCAGGGGCTGGTGGGGCCAACGTCCTGACTTTC	.	.	TRBV2	TRBJ2-6
CASSFASGTYEQYF	TGTGCCAGTAGTTTTGCTAGCGGCACCTACGAGCAGTACTTC	.	TRBD2	TRBV19	TRBJ2-7
CASSELTGNNEQFF	TGTGCCAGCAGTGAACTAACAGGGAACAATGAGCAGTTCTTC	.	.	TRBV2	TRBJ2-1
CASRETGTSLGYEQYF	TGTGCAAGTCGCGAAACCGGGACTAGCCTTGGTTACGAGCAGTACTTC	.	.	TRBV12-2	TRBJ2-7
CASSLAPGSNEKLFF	TGTGCCAGCAGCTTGGCCCCCGGTTCAAATGAAAAACTGTTTTTT	.	.	TRBV5-4	TRBJ1-4
CASSFVDRGYGYTF	TGTGCCAGCAGTTTCGTGGACAGGGGCTATGGCTACACCTTC	.	TRBD1	TRBV28	TRBJ1-2
CATSEGTSYNEQFF	TGTGCCACCAGTGAAGGTACTAGCTACAATGAGCAGTTCTTC	.	.	TRBV24-1	TRBJ2-1
CASSSRGPSGSSYNEQFF	TGCGCCAGCAGCTCGCGCGGACCTAGCGGGAGCTCCTACAATGAGCAGTTCTTC	.	TRBD2	TRBV5-1	TRBJ2-1
CASSLGRSTDTQYF	TGTGCCAGCAGCTTGGGCAGAAGCACAGATACGCAGTATTTT	few	.	TRBV5-8	TRBJ2-3
CASALDTQGTQYF	TGTGCTAGTGCCCTGGACACCCAAGGGACCCAGTACTTC	.	.	TRBV12-5	TRBJ2-5
CASSPGDREYTEAFF	TGCGCCAGCAGTCCAGGGGACAGAGAATACACTGAAGCTTTCTTT	.	TRBD1	TRBV5-1	TRBJ1-1
CASSYSRTGYTEAFF	TGTGCCAGCAGTTACTCCAGGACAGGGTACACTGAAGCTTTCTTT	.	TRBD1	TRBV6-5	TRBJ1-1
CASSLSSGTYNEQFF	TGTGCCAGCAGCTTAAGTAGCGGAACTTACAATGAGCAGTTCTTC	.	.	TRBV7-8	TRBJ2-1
CASKGSGSNEQYF	TGTGCCAGCAAGGGTAGCGGGAGCAACGAGCAGTACTTC	.	TRBD2	TRBV6-6	TRBJ2-7
CASSPSSANTGELFF	TGTGCCAGCAGCCCCAGTTCAGCGAACACCGGGGAGCTGTTTTTT	.	.	TRBV5-5	TRBJ2-2
CASSRGQSYTGELFF	TGTGCCAGCAGCCGGGGACAGAGCTACACCGGGGAGCTGTTTTTT	.	TRBD1	TRBV28	TRBJ2-2
CASSVEPITRAPNTGELFF	TGTGCCAGCAGCGTAGAGCCCATAACTAGAGCTCCCAACACCGGGGAGCTGTTTTTT	.	.	TRBV9	TRBJ2-2
CASSPGTRGREQFF	TGTGCCAGCAGCCCCGGGACTCGAGGGCGTGAGCAGTTCTTC	.	.	TRBV6-5	TRBJ2-1
CASSLPGGTRSGNTIYF	TGTGCCAGCAGCTTGCCGGGAGGGACCCGCTCTGGAAACACCATATATTTT	.	.	TRBV5-4	TRBJ1-3
CATSDLGGVTQYF	TGTGCCACCAGTGATTTGGGGGGCGTGACCCAGTACTTC	.	.	TRBV24-1	TRBJ2-5
CASSGLANEQFF	TGTGCCAGCAGCGGACTAGCGAATGAGCAGTTCTTC	.	TRBD2	TRBV3-1/TRBV3-2	TRBJ2-1
CAIRAGEEQFF	TGTGCCATCAGGGCGGGGGAAGAGCAGTTCTTC	.	TRBD2	TRBV10-3	TRBJ2-1
CASSAPSLGGSYEQYF	TGTGCCAGCAGCGCGCCGTCTTTGGGGGGGTCCTACGAGCAGTACTTC	.	TRBD2	TRBV5-4	TRBJ2-7
CASRGQVGTEAFF	TGTGCCAGCAGAGGACAGGTGGGGACTGAAGCTTTCTTT	.	TRBD1	TRBV6-5	TRBJ1-1
CASSGTANTGELFF	TGTGCCAGCAGCGGGACAGCGAACACCGGGGAGCTGTTTTTT	.	TRBD1	TRBV11-3	TRBJ2-2
CASSTTGTEQYF	TGTGCCAGCAGTACGACAGGGACCGAGCAGTACTTC	.	TRBD1	TRBV6-6	TRBJ2-7
CASSPSGTYNEQFF	TGCGCCAGCAGCCCTAGCGGGACATACAATGAGCAGTTCTTC	.	TRBD2	TRBV5-1	TRBJ2-1
CASKTGGTGELFF	TGCGCCAGCAAAACAGGGGGAACCGGGGAGCTGTTTTTT	.	TRBD1	TRBV5-1	TRBJ2-2
CATSDLSSNQPQHF	TGTGCCACCAGTGATTTGAGCAGCAATCAGCCCCAGCATTTT	.	.	TRBV24-1	TRBJ1-5
CASSLEKGRGYTEAFF	TGTGCCAGCAGCTTGGAAAAGGGCAGGGGATACACTGAAGCTTTCTTT	.	.	TRBV5-6	TRBJ1-1
CASSVETSGYNEQFF	TGTGCCAGCAGCGTAGAGACTAGCGGTTACAATGAGCAGTTCTTC	.	TRBD2	TRBV9	TRBJ2-1
CASSYRDRNEQYF	TGTGCCAGCAGCTACCGGGACAGGAACGAGCAGTACTTC	.	TRBD1	TRBV5-4	TRBJ2-7
CASKKPGQYNSPLHF	TGTGCCAGCAAAAAACCGGGACAGTATAATTCACCCCTCCACTTT	.	TRBD1	TRBV28	TRBJ1-6
CSVKSSYEQYF	TGCAGCGTCAAGAGCTCCTACGAGCAGTACTTC	few	.	TRBV20-1	TRBJ2-7
CASSQGSGSGRAGELFF	TGTGCCAGCAGCCAAGGGAGCGGTAGCGGGAGGGCCGGGGAGCTGTTTTTT	.	TRBD2	TRBV3-1/TRBV3-2	TRBJ2-2
CASSLDGGSPNEKLFF	TGTGCCAGCAGCTTGGACGGGGGGTCACCTAATGAAAAACTGTTTTTT	.	.	TRBV5-4	TRBJ1-4